This TCR beta chain was sequenced in a study of blood T cell repertoires in COVID-19. As for the study in general: Sites across the United States, Italy and Spain contributed samples from acute and convalescent COVID-19. Sources were T cells, B-cell-depleted T cells, or PBMCs; the material itself was cDNA or gDNA.

Original processing notes: Reference gene primers were amplified, and this amplification served to estimate nucleated cell counts. The assay was immunoSEQ multiplex PCR, and TCRdb's table has in-frame clones only and misses some. The V and J calls and clone size are taken from that table; D and trimming were inferred from the DNA. This sample carries over 75,000 clones, approximately 88% of them seen once, and the ten largest clones take more than 25%. The germline V gene encodes CDR1 SGDLS and CDR2 YYNGEE. The CDR3 extends over 14 amino acids. V lost 2 bases and J lost 3, with 12 bases in between. The chain links TRBV9 to TRBJ2-7, with D uncertain. The origin of this receptor is a woman of 80 years or more with active or convalescent COVID-19. Sequencing used peripheral blood. CDR3 nucleotide sequence: TGTGCCAGCAGCGTGTCGGAGCCTTTCTACGAGCAGTACTTC. It translates to CASSVSEPFYEQYF.